The 2 T cell receptor beta chains given below trace back to one sample, sequenced in a study of cytomegalovirus exposure and HLA in healthy donors. 13 Jbeta primers and 60 Vbeta primers were used for the PCR. The assay was immunoSEQ multiplex PCR, and TCRdb's table has in-frame clones only and misses some. The data hold over 85,000 clones, with 75% to 80% observed a single time. The sequencing input was PBMCs. The receptors stem from a male donor in good health and CMV-seropositive.

V usage is TRBV27 and J usage is TRBJ2-3, with 7 positions matching TRBD2. Per germline, CDR1 MNHEY and CDR2 SMNVEV (reference sequence). The CDR3 totals 17 residues. V lost 6 bases, J lost 0 bases, and 12 bases stayed unmatched. Written as DNA, the CDR3 is TGTGCCAGCAGGGGGGGGGTGGTCGGCTGGAGCACAGATACGCAGTATTTT. Amino acid sequence: CASRGGVVGWSTDTQYF.

This clone occurred once. The gene calls are TRBV5-5 and TRBJ1-4; a weak D match, TRBD1 (6 bases). Trimming removed 3 bases from V and 4 bases from J, with 13 bases in between. CDR1 and CDR2 from the germline V gene are SGHKS and YYEKEE (reference sequence). The CDR3 length is 15 residues. Written as DNA, the CDR3 is TGTGCCAGCAGCTGGGGCGCAGGGGATAATGAAAAACTGTTTTTT. The encoded protein is CASSWGAGDNEKLFF.